The next 3 T cell receptor beta chains were all read from a single sample in a study of blood T cell repertoires in COVID-19. Assay used: immunoSEQ multiplex PCR; TCRdb lists only in-frame clones, some missing. Found here are a few hundred thousand clones, about nine tenths of them singletons; the top ten hold over 5%. Specimen: peripheral blood. The receptors derive from a woman aged 50 to 60 with COVID-19, enrolled during active disease.

The chain joins TRBV5-1 to TRBJ2-7; D not certain. The CDR3 covers 13 residues. Germline V gives CDR1 SGHRS, CDR2 YFSETQ. Trimming pared 3 bases from V and 5 bases from J, leaving 12 bases between. The CDR3 DNA reads TGCGCCAGCAGCTCAACCCTAATTGACGAGCAGTACTTC. Protein product: CASSSTLIDEQYF.

This chain connects TRBV6-2 or TRBV6-3 to TRBJ2-5, with 10 bases fitting TRBD1. The CDR3 consists of 15 residues. Germline V lookup: CDR1 MNHEY, CDR2 SVGEGT. The ends lost 4 bases at V and 1 base at J; junction bases unmatched: 3. The CDR3 protein is CASSLGTGVQETQYF. Here the CDR3 DNA reads TGTGCCAGCAGTTTAGGGACAGGGGTCCAAGAGACCCAGTACTTC.

The chain uses TRBV30 and TRBJ2-1, with TRBD2 as a possible D gene (5 bases). The CDR3 covers 12 residues. Germline values: CDR1 GTSNPN, CDR2 SVGIG (reference sequence). V lost 2 bases to trimming and J lost 9 bases, with 11 bases between them. The CDR3 bases are TGTGCCTGGAGTCTAACTAGAACTGAGCAGTTCTTC. This translates into CAWSLTRTEQFF.